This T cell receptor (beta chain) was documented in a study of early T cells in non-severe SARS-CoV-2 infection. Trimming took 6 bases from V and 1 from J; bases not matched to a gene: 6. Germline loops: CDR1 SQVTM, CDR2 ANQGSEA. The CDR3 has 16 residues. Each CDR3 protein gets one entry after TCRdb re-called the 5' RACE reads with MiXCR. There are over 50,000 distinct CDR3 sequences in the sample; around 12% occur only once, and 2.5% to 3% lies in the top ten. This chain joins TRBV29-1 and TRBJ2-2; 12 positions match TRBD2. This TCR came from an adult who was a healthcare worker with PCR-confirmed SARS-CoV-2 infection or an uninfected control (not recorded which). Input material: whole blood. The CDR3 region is CSVGGLAGQNTGELFF. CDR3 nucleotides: TGCAGCGTAGGGGGACTAGCGGGTCAGAACACCGGGGAGCTGTTTTTT.